This TCR beta chain was identified during a study of blood T cell repertoires in COVID-19. For the study at large: The cDNA or gDNA used as material had been derived from T cells, B-cell-depleted T cells, or PBMCs.

Original handling: Estimation of nucleated cell counts relied on the amplification of reference gene primers. Generated by immunoSEQ multiplex PCR, the TCRdb table keeps only in-frame clones and is missing some. V and J calls and clone size come straight from that table; D and trimming were deduced from the DNA. In the table there are about 78,000 clones, 86% of which are singletons. V was clipped by 4 bases and J by 3 bases, with 13 bases between them. The CDR3 spans 14 residues. Germline V lookup: CDR1 SGHDT, CDR2 YYEEEE. The sequence derives from a woman in her fifties or sixties with acute or convalescent COVID-19. This chain connects TRBV5-6 to TRBJ2-5, with a possible D match to TRBD1 (5 bases). Material: peripheral blood. The CDR3 is CASSLETVKETQYF. The CDR3 DNA reads as TGTGCCAGCAGCCTTGAGACAGTTAAAGAGACCCAGTACTTC.